Listed below are T cell receptor beta chains from one sample, sequenced in a study of blood T cell repertoires in COVID-19. TCRdb keeps only in-frame clones here, not all; method: immunoSEQ multiplex PCR. The table records about 110,000 clones, over 75% of them present only once. Sequencing was performed on peripheral blood. Receptors originate from a human donor in a cohort sampled during active COVID-19. Both conserved end residues are part of each CDR3. The order of the fields is CDR3 protein, CDR3 DNA, V gene, J gene, CDR3 length, D gene. D genes are given only for firm matches.

CDR3 protein: CASSLRPGQGHYEQYF
CDR3 DNA: TGTGCCAGCAGCTTACGACCGGGACAGGGACACTACGAGCAGTACTTC
V gene: TRBV7-2
J gene: TRBJ2-7
CDR3 length: 16
D gene: TRBD1

CDR3 protein: CSVEAGYNEQFF
CDR3 DNA: TGCAGCGTTGAAGCCGGGTACAATGAGCAGTTCTTC
V gene: TRBV29-1
J gene: TRBJ2-1
CDR3 length: 12
D gene: .

CDR3 protein: CASSLREATDTQYF
CDR3 DNA: TGTGCCAGCAGCTTACGGGAGGCTACAGATACGCAGTATTTT
V gene: TRBV13
J gene: TRBJ2-3
CDR3 length: 14
D gene: TRBD2

CDR3 protein: CASSYSGTGPGTEAFF
CDR3 DNA: TGTGCCAGCAGTTACTCAGGGACAGGGCCGGGGACTGAAGCTTTCTTT
V gene: TRBV6-2/TRBV6-3
J gene: TRBJ1-1
CDR3 length: 16
D gene: TRBD1

CDR3 protein: CASGFQGEYGYTF
CDR3 DNA: TGTGCTAGTGGTTTCCAAGGGGAATATGGCTACACCTTC
V gene: TRBV12-5
J gene: TRBJ1-2
CDR3 length: 13
D gene: .

CDR3 protein: CAWRIQGFTEAFF
CDR3 DNA: TGTGCCTGGAGGATACAGGGTTTCACTGAAGCTTTCTTT
V gene: TRBV30
J gene: TRBJ1-1
CDR3 length: 13
D gene: .

CDR3 protein: CASSFSGGNTGELFF
CDR3 DNA: TGTGCCAGCAGCTTTAGCGGGGGGAACACCGGGGAGCTGTTTTTT
V gene: TRBV7-3
J gene: TRBJ2-2
CDR3 length: 15
D gene: TRBD2

CDR3 protein: CASSLAADYEQYF
CDR3 DNA: TGTGCCAGCAGCTTGGCCGCGGACTACGAGCAGTACTTC
V gene: TRBV5-6
J gene: TRBJ2-7
CDR3 length: 13
D gene: .

CDR3 protein: CASSQTGRDYGYTF
CDR3 DNA: TGTGCCAGCAGCCAGACAGGGCGGGACTATGGCTACACCTTC
V gene: TRBV25-1
J gene: TRBJ1-2
CDR3 length: 14
D gene: TRBD1

CDR3 protein: CASSEGGQVPYGYTF
CDR3 DNA: TGTGCCAGCAGTGAAGGGGGACAGGTCCCTTATGGCTACACCTTC
V gene: TRBV6-1
J gene: TRBJ1-2
CDR3 length: 15
D gene: TRBD1

CDR3 protein: CASSSVGGETKNIQYF
CDR3 DNA: TGCGCCAGCAGCTCCGTCGGGGGAGAGACCAAAAACATTCAGTACTTC
V gene: TRBV5-1
J gene: TRBJ2-4
CDR3 length: 16
D gene: .

CDR3 protein: CASSLLRTAGRVWTEAFF
CDR3 DNA: TGTGCCAGCAGCTTGCTCAGGACAGCCGGTAGGGTGTGGACCGAAGCTTTCTTT
V gene: TRBV5-6
J gene: TRBJ1-1
CDR3 length: 18
D gene: .